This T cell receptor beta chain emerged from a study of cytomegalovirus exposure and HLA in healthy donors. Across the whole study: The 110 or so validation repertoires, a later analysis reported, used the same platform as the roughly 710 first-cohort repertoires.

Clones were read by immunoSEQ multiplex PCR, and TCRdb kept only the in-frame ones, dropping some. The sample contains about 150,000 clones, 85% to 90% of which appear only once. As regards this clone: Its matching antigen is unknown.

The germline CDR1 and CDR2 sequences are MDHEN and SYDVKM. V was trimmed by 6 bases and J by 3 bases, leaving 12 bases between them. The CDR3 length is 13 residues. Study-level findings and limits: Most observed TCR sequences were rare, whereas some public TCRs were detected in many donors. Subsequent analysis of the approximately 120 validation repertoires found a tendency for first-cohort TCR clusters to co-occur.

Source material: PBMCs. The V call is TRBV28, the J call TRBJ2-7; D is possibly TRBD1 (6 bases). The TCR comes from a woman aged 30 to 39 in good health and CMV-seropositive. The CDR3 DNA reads TGTGCCAGCAGCCGACAGGTGTACTACGAGCAGTACTTC. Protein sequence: CASSRQVYYEQYF.